Presented here are 28 T cell receptor beta chains from one specimen sequenced in a study of beta chain features in type 1 diabetes. Investigators reverse transcribed all isolated RNA, so they sequenced expressed TCRB transcripts. The method was immunoSEQ multiplex PCR; TCRdb's version includes in-frame clones alone and lacks a portion of them. The sample includes about 360,000 clones, 10% to 15% of them seen just once. Specimen: naive CD4+ T cells from blood. The receptor set was obtained from a man aged 18 to 29 in good health.

The chain employs TRBV30 and TRBJ1-1; maybe TRBD1 (5 bases). This CDR3 is built from 13 residues. V was cut by 3 bases and J by 1 base, with 9 bases left in between. Germline CDR1 GTSNPN, CDR2 SVGIG (reference sequence). CDR3 protein: CAWSDRKNTEAFF. CDR3 nucleotide sequence: TGTGCCTGGAGCGACAGAAAGAACACTGAAGCTTTCTTT.

In this sample, this clone turned up a few times. The rearrangement uses TRBV9 and TRBJ2-2; weak D call: TRBD1 (5 bases). Germline-derived CDR1 and CDR2 are SGDLS and YYNGEE. Deletions cut 3 bases from V and 7 bases from J, with 10 bases between. CDR3 size: 13 residues. The CDR3 region is CASSEGVIGELFF. The CDR3 DNA reads TGTGCCAGCAGCGAAGGGGTTATCGGGGAGCTGTTTTTT.

The V call is TRBV7-2, the J call TRBJ2-3, with 8 bases lining up with TRBD2. With V trimmed by 2 bases and J by 5 bases, 9 bases remained unmatched. Germline CDR1 is SGHTA and CDR2 is FQGNSA. This CDR3 contains 16 residues. CDR3 protein: CASSLFAGGWRDTQYF. CDR3 DNA sequence: TGTGCCAGCAGCTTATTTGCGGGAGGTTGGAGAGATACGCAGTATTTT.

Ten or more counts support this clone. V gene TRBV4-3 combines with J gene TRBJ2-6, with a tentative D call TRBD1 (5 bases). The V and J ends lost 0 bases and 1 base respectively, with 10 bases between them. Looked up from germline, CDR1 is LGHNA and CDR2 is YSLEER. CDR3 length: 17 residues. The DNA for the CDR3 is TGCGCCAGCAGCCAAGATGTTCCAGGGTCTGGGGCCAACGTCCTGACTTTC. This sequence encodes CASSQDVPGSGANVLTF.

This rearrangement joins TRBV7-9 to TRBJ1-2, with TRBD1 identical over 7 bases. Germline lookup yields CDR1 SEHNR and CDR2 FQNEAQ (reference sequence). The CDR3 covers 15 residues. V trimming: 4 bases; J trimming: 0 bases; junction bases outside the gene matches: 5. CDR3 loop: CASSYPGQPNYGYTF. CDR3 in DNA: TGTGCCAGCAGCTATCCGGGACAGCCTAACTATGGCTACACCTTC.

This chain links TRBV19 with TRBJ1-5; D is ambiguous. With 4 bases removed from V and 8 bases from J, the gap between germline ends came to 12 bases. This CDR3 contains 13 residues. From germline, CDR1 is LNHDA and CDR2 SQIVND (reference sequence). The DNA of the CDR3 is TGTGCCAGTAGTACCCCACGAGGGAAGCCCCAGCATTTT. Protein: CASSTPRGKPQHF.

The chain is built from TRBV4-2 and TRBJ1-2; D call uncertain. V was pared by 0 bases and J by 4 bases, with 12 bases between. The CDR3 consists of 15 residues. The germline CDR1 and CDR2 sequences are LGHNA and YNFKEQ. The CDR3 sequence is CASSQEELGFYGYTF. CDR3 in DNA: TGTGCCAGCAGCCAAGAGGAGTTGGGTTTCTATGGCTACACCTTC.

V is TRBV19 and J is TRBJ2-3; D ambiguous. The germline V and J ends were trimmed by 4 bases and 6 bases, with 17 bases remaining between them. The V gene's germline CDR1 is LNHDA and CDR2 SQIVND (reference sequence). The CDR3 is 15 residues long. The CDR3 coding sequence is TGTGCCAGTAGTAAGTCCCTACCTGGAGCCGATACGCAGTATTTT. Translating gives CASSKSLPGADTQYF.

This chain connects TRBV29-1 to TRBJ2-5; D is perhaps TRBD1 (6 bases). The CDR3 contains 12 residues. CDR1 SQVTM and CDR2 ANQGSEA come from the germline V gene. V was clipped by 5 bases and J by 2 bases, with 9 bases between them. The CDR3 protein is CSVSQGQETQYF. CDR3 bases: TGCAGCGTTTCTCAGGGGCAAGAGACCCAGTACTTC. The entire variable domain, with the rest obtained from reference TRBV29-1 and TRBJ2-5, is as follows: SAVISQKPSRDICQRGTSLTIQCQVDSQVTMMFWYRQQPGQSLTLIATANQGSEATYESGFVIDKFPISRPNLTFSTLTVSNMSPEDSSIYLCSVSQGQETQYFGPGTRLLVL.

This clone was detected ten times or more. Other DNA sequences within the sample encode an identical CDR3. The DNA for the CDR3 is TGTGCCAGCAGCTTACAGGGTAGCACTGAAGCTTTCTTT. This gives the protein CASSLQGSTEAFF. V gene TRBV7-9 combines with J gene TRBJ1-1, with TRBD1 as a possible D gene (5 bases). V lost 2 bases and J lost 4, with 8 bases in between. This CDR3 has 13 residues. Germline V gene data show CDR1 as SEHNR and CDR2 as FQNEAQ (reference sequence).

This clone showed up just a few times. V and J are TRBV10-3 and TRBJ2-5; 8 nucleotides align to TRBD2. Unmatched junction bases numbered 14, after V lost 3 bases and J lost 5 bases. Looked up from germline, CDR1 is ENHRY and CDR2 is SYGVKD. The CDR3 sequence is 17 residues long. The CDR3 coding sequence is TGTGCCATCAGTGACCTCGGTCGAGCGGGAGTCTGGGAGACCCAGTACTTC. Protein: CAISDLGRAGVWETQYF.

This clone occurred a few times. The rearrangement uses TRBV29-1 and TRBJ2-7; D is possibly TRBD2 (6 bases). In germline, CDR1 is SQVTM, CDR2 ANQGSEA. CDR3 length equals 16 residues. Trimming took off 4 bases at V and 5 bases at J, with 24 bases between the two ends. The CDR3 region is CSVVTRYGMAGHEQYF. In DNA form, the CDR3 reads TGCAGCGTTGTGACTAGATATGGGATGGCGGGGCACGAGCAGTACTTC.

V gene TRBV7-9 combines with J gene TRBJ1-1, with D uncertain. Germline V gene sequence: CDR1 SEHNR, CDR2 FQNEAQ (reference sequence). This CDR3 is 13 amino acids long. Trimming cost V 8 bases and J 4 bases, with 14 bases left between them. The CDR3 here is CASGNRGVTEAFF. The CDR3 DNA sequence: TGTGCCAGCGGGAATCGGGGAGTCACTGAAGCTTTCTTT.

This chain connects TRBV6-5 to TRBJ2-1, with D possibly TRBD2 on 5 matching bases. This CDR3 is built from 15 residues. With 8 bases removed from V and 1 base from J, the gap between germline ends came to 15 bases. Germline V gene sequence: CDR1 MNHEY, CDR2 SVGAGI. CDR3 protein: CASPIKGVSYNEQFF. The CDR3 DNA is TGTGCCAGCCCAATTAAGGGAGTTTCCTACAATGAGCAGTTCTTC.

Only a few counts were recorded for this clone. The chain joins TRBV25-1 to TRBJ2-2, with no clear D. Per germline, CDR1 MGHDK and CDR2 SYGVNS. This CDR3 is built from 13 residues. Trimming took off 6 bases at V and 6 bases at J, with 11 bases between the two ends. This chain's CDR3 is CASSTRWAGELFF. CDR3 DNA: TGTGCCAGCAGCACGAGGTGGGCCGGGGAGCTGTTTTTT.

V and J are TRBV5-1 and TRBJ1-4; possible D gene TRBD1, 5 bases. The germline CDR1 and CDR2 sequences are SGHRS and YFSETQ. The CDR3 runs 14 residues. V lost 3 bases and J 8 bases, leaving 14 bases between the germline ends. CDR3: CASSSRGSEEKLFF. The CDR3 DNA reads as TGCGCCAGCAGCTCCCGGGGGAGCGAAGAAAAACTGTTTTTT.

This clone was picked up a small number of times. The chain is built from TRBV10-2 and TRBJ2-1; no clear D gene. This CDR3 region has 12 residues. Trimming stripped 4 bases from V and 4 bases from J, with 5 bases between. Germline CDR1 and CDR2: WSHSY and SAAADI. The CDR3 region has the DNA TGCGCCAGCAGTGTACGGTACAATGAGCAGTTCTTC. Translated: CASSVRYNEQFF.

This clone has a handful of counts. The chain carries TRBV5-1 and TRBJ2-3, with 12 bases fitting TRBD2. The CDR3 extends over 16 amino acids. The trim removed 6 bases at V and 5 bases at J, leaving 10 bases unmatched. Germline values: CDR1 SGHRS, CDR2 YFSETQ. The CDR3 loop is CASMRGTSGPEDTQYF. CDR3 DNA sequence: TGCGCCAGCATGCGAGGGACTAGCGGGCCCGAAGATACGCAGTATTTT.

Only a few counts were recorded for this clone. V gene TRBV11-2 combines with J gene TRBJ2-5; 7 bases map to TRBD2. CDR3 length: 15 residues. The J segment lost 1 base and the V segment lost 5 bases, leaving 7 bases of the junction unmatched. From germline, CDR1 is SGHAT and CDR2 FQNNGV. CDR3 sequence (DNA): TGTGCCAGCAGCCTATCTAGCGGATTCCAAGAGACCCAGTACTTC. Translated: CASSLSSGFQETQYF.

This sequence joins TRBV11-2 and TRBJ2-5, with D unclear. This CDR3 spans 15 amino acids. Germline-derived CDR1 and CDR2 are SGHAT and FQNNGV. Deletions cut 1 base from V and 1 base from J, with 10 bases between. The CDR3 DNA reads as TGTGCCAGCAGCTTAGGTGGAGCTCGCCAAGAGACCCAGTACTTC. It is translated as CASSLGGARQETQYF.

This clone was detected a few times. The gene calls are TRBV7-2 and TRBJ1-5; D not resolved. Germline loops: CDR1 SGHTA, CDR2 FQGNSA. V lost 8 bases and J 1 base, leaving 9 bases between the germline ends. This CDR3 is 13 amino acids long. CDR3 sequence: CASGLTSNQPQHF. The CDR3 DNA is TGTGCCAGCGGACTCACGAGCAATCAGCCCCAGCATTTT.

This clone was counted a few times. The V and J genes are TRBV29-1 and TRBJ2-3; a weak D match, TRBD2 (6 bases). Germline V gives CDR1 SQVTM, CDR2 ANQGSEA. V was cut by 7 bases and J by 4 bases, with 18 bases left in between. CDR3 length equals 14 residues. As DNA, the CDR3 is TGCAGCGGTCTCGGGACTCGAGGGGCAGATACGCAGTATTTT. The encoded protein is CSGLGTRGADTQYF.

The table lists this clone with a few counts. The chain recombines TRBV11-2 with TRBJ2-5, with 10 bases that match TRBD1. J gave up 4 bases and V 5 bases, and 13 bases lay outside the gene matches. CDR1 is SGHAT and CDR2 is FQNNGV in the germline V gene. This CDR3 is 17 amino acids long. The CDR3 loop reads CASSGRSGQGWRETQYF. CDR3 sequence (DNA): TGTGCCAGCAGCGGGCGCTCGGGACAGGGGTGGCGAGAGACCCAGTACTTC.

The gene calls are TRBV2 and TRBJ2-7; D is perhaps TRBD2 (5 bases). Trimming removed 6 bases at V and 5 bases at J, with 14 bases between. There are 13 residues in the CDR3. Germline CDR1 reads SNHLY; CDR2 reads FYNNEI. The chain's CDR3 is CASREGPAHEQYF. CDR3 in DNA: TGTGCCAGCAGAGAGGGCCCAGCCCACGAGCAGTACTTC.

The chain couples TRBV5-6 to TRBJ2-7; 12 bases are a match to TRBD2. Germline V gene data show CDR1 as SGHDT and CDR2 as YYEEEE. V was pared by 4 bases and J by 3 bases, with 11 bases of the junction left unmatched. This CDR3 is built from 17 residues. The CDR3: CASSRTASGRVLYEQYF. CDR3 coding DNA: TGTGCCAGCAGCCGTACCGCTAGCGGGAGGGTGCTCTACGAGCAGTACTTC.

This clone was observed a handful of times. J is TRBJ1-2 and V is TRBV2, with 10 positions matching TRBD1. The germline V gene has CDR1 SNHLY and CDR2 FYNNEI. The CDR3 has 21 amino acids. Unmatched junction bases numbered 19, after V lost 0 bases and J lost 3 bases. Here the CDR3 reads CASSEALRAEKGQGVYYGYTF. The CDR3 bases are TGTGCCAGCAGTGAAGCGCTTCGGGCGGAAAAAGGACAGGGGGTTTACTATGGCTACACCTTC.

In this sample, this clone turned up many times. This chain links TRBV29-1 with TRBJ2-6; maybe TRBD1 (6 bases). Germline CDR1 and CDR2: SQVTM and ANQGSEA. The CDR3 runs 14 residues. Trimming shortened V by 5 bases and J by 2 bases, and 10 bases separated the two germline ends. CDR3 in amino acids: CSVPGVAGANVLTF. For the CDR3, the DNA is TGCAGCGTTCCAGGGGTGGCTGGGGCCAACGTCCTGACTTTC.

In its sample, this clone was seen a few times. The CDR3 protein is CASSSGTGSAYEQYF. The CDR3 DNA reads as TGTGCCAGCAGCTCAGGGACAGGGTCCGCCTACGAGCAGTACTTC. The chain couples TRBV11-1 to TRBJ2-7; TRBD1 agrees at 9 bases. CDR1 and CDR2 from the germline V gene are SGHAT and FQDESV (reference sequence). V shed 4 bases and J 2 bases; nucleotides not matched to a gene: 6. CDR3 length equals 15 residues.